This T cell receptor (beta chain) was sequenced during a study of blood T cell repertoires in COVID-19. Turning to the study itself: Acute and convalescent COVID-19 samples came from the United States, Italy and Spain. PBMCs, B-cell-depleted T cells, or T cells provided the cDNA or gDNA that made up the material.

In the authors' methods: Amplification of reference gene primers was used by the study to estimate nucleated cell counts. Measured with immunoSEQ multiplex PCR; TCRdb has only the in-frame clones, and not every one. The D gene and trimming were derived from the DNA, and the V and J assignments and clone size from that table. This sample has approximately 120,000 clones, with roughly nine tenths found just once. The germline gives CDR1 MGHRA, CDR2 YSYEKL. The CDR3 consists of 12 residues. Trimming pared 4 bases from V and 4 bases from J, leaving 6 bases between. This receptor was taken from a man in his fifties with COVID-19, enrolled during active disease. The V call is TRBV4-1, the J call TRBJ2-3, with D unclear. Sample: peripheral blood. The CDR3 region has the DNA TGCGCCAGCAGCCGTCTAGCAGATACGCAGTATTTT. Protein product: CASSRLADTQYF.